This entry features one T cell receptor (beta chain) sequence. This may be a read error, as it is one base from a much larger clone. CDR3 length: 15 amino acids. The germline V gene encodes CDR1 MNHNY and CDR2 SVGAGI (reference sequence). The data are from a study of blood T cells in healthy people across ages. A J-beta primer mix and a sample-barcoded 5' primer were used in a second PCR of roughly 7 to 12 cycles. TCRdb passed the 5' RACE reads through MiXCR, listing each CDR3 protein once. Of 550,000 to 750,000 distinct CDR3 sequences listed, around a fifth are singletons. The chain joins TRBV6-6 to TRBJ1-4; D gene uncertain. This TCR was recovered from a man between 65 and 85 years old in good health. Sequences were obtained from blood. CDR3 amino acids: CANSYAIEANEKLFF. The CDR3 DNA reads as TGTGCCAACAGTTACGCCATAGAAGCTAATGAAAAACTGTTTTTT.